The rows below give T cell receptor beta chains drawn from one sample of a study of blood T cell repertoires in COVID-19. Sequencing was performed with immunoSEQ multiplex PCR; in TCRdb, only in-frame clones are kept and a portion is missing. The repertoire holds about 210,000 clones, with around four fifths as singletons. The sequenced sample consisted of peripheral blood. The receptors here all came from an elderly woman with COVID-19, enrolled during active disease. Both conserved end residues are part of each CDR3. D genes are given only for firm matches. Size is stated for part of the rows, as once, few or many counts, or as a class when the clone is expanded.

cdr3_length	j_call	d_call	clone_size	v_call	cdr3_nt	cdr3_aa
14	TRBJ1-4	TRBD1	.	TRBV24-1	TGTGCCACCAGTGAGACAGGGGAGAGTAGGAAACTGTTTTTT	CATSETGESRKLFF
16	TRBJ2-2	TRBD2	.	TRBV7-2	TGTGCCAGCAGCCCTCGGGGGGGCGGGGGTACCGGGGAGCTGTTTTTT	CASSPRGGGGTGELFF
15	TRBJ1-6	.	.	TRBV27	TGTGCCAGCAGTTCAAACCCAACTAATAATTCACCCCTCCACTTT	CASSSNPTNNSPLHF
15	TRBJ2-7	.	.	TRBV19	TGTGCCAGTAGTATTCAAGGGGGTTTGGGCTACGAGCAGTACTTC	CASSIQGGLGYEQYF
15	TRBJ2-3	.	.	TRBV5-1	TGCGCCAGCAGCTTGGGCGGGGTTGGCGTGGATACGCAGTATTTT	CASSLGGVGVDTQYF
14	TRBJ2-2	TRBD2	.	TRBV3-1/TRBV3-2	TGTGCCAGCAGCCAAGCCGGACTAGGAGGGGAGCTGTTTTTT	CASSQAGLGGELFF
14	TRBJ1-1	.	.	TRBV7-2	TGTGCCAGCAGTCTGGGACAAGTGGGCCCTGAAGCTTTCTTT	CASSLGQVGPEAFF
15	TRBJ2-1	.	.	TRBV5-8	TGTGCCAGCAGCTCGGGACTTAGCTCCTACAATGAGCAGTTCTTC	CASSSGLSSYNEQFF
18	TRBJ2-7	TRBD2	.	TRBV5-1	TGCGCCAGCAGCTTGCGACTAGCGGGGGCCCCGTTTTCGGGAGAGCAGTACTTC	CASSLRLAGAPFSGEQYF
16	TRBJ1-5	.	.	TRBV19	TGTGCCAGTAAAGAGCTCGGGACAAAAAGCAATCAGCCCCAGCATTTT	CASKELGTKSNQPQHF
14	TRBJ2-5	TRBD1	.	TRBV11-2	TGTGCCAGCAGCTTATGGGACAGCAAGCAGACCCAGTACTTC	CASSLWDSKQTQYF
14	TRBJ2-1	TRBD2	.	TRBV7-3	TGTGCCAGCAGCCCCGGACTAGCAATCGATGAGCAGTTCTTC	CASSPGLAIDEQFF
11	TRBJ2-7	.	.	TRBV3-1/TRBV3-2	TGTGCCAGCAGCCAAGCCAGCGAGCAGTACTTC	CASSQASEQYF
13	TRBJ2-2	.	.	TRBV7-9	TGTGCCAGCAGTTGGGGGAGGACCGGGGAGCTGTTTTTT	CASSWGRTGELFF
16	TRBJ2-2	TRBD1	.	TRBV7-2	TGTGCCAGCAGTCGGACAGGCCAAACGAACACCGGGGAGCTGTTTTTT	CASSRTGQTNTGELFF
13	TRBJ2-2	TRBD1	.	TRBV5-5	TGTGCCAGCAGCCTCCAGGGGGCCGGGGAGCTGTTTTTT	CASSLQGAGELFF
12	TRBJ1-1	.	once	TRBV6-5	TGTGCCAGCAGGGCAGGGATTACTGAAGCTTTCTTT	CASRAGITEAFF
13	TRBJ1-1	.	.	TRBV30	TGTGCCTGGAGTGTAAACGAAAGGGGCGAAGCTTTCTTT	CAWSVNERGEAFF
12	TRBJ1-2	.	once	TRBV7-2	TGTGCCGGGTCAATGCGAGGCAGTGACTACACCTTC	CAGSMRGSDYTF
16	TRBJ2-3	TRBD2	.	TRBV6-2/TRBV6-3	TGTGCCAGCAGTTACGGGCTAGCGGGGGGGCTCGGGACGCAGTATTTT	CASSYGLAGGLGTQYF
11	TRBJ2-7	.	.	TRBV27	TGTGCCAGCAGTTCCCGGGACGAGCAGTACTTC	CASSSRDEQYF
17	TRBJ2-5	.	.	TRBV24-1	TGTGCCACCAGTGATTTGCCCAGAGGGGGTCTGATCCCGACCCAGTACTTC	CATSDLPRGGLIPTQYF
14	TRBJ1-2	TRBD1	.	TRBV7-8	TGTGCCAGCCGCACCGGGACAGGGGGTTTGGGCTACACCTTC	CASRTGTGGLGYTF
14	TRBJ1-1	.	.	TRBV28	TGTGCCAGCAGTTGGGGGGTAGGGAGCGCTGAAGCTTTCTTT	CASSWGVGSAEAFF
14	TRBJ1-2	TRBD1	once	TRBV9	TGTGCCAGCAGCCGGGACAGGGGATCGGGTGGCTACACCTTC	CASSRDRGSGGYTF
17	TRBJ2-1	.	.	TRBV7-9	TGTGCCAGCAGCTTCACAGGTCCCACCCCGGTGATGAATGAGCAGTTCTTC	CASSFTGPTPVMNEQFF
12	TRBJ2-7	.	.	TRBV28	TGTGCCAGCAGCCTGGGGGCTTACGAGCAGTACTTC	CASSLGAYEQYF
13	TRBJ2-7	.	once	TRBV6-2/TRBV6-3	TGTGCCAGCAGTTACGGGCAGGCGTCCGAGCAGTACTTC	CASSYGQASEQYF
14	TRBJ1-1	.	.	TRBV9	TGTGCCAGCAGCGTAGACAGGGCAGACACTGAAGCTTTCTTT	CASSVDRADTEAFF
16	TRBJ2-3	.	.	TRBV19	TGTGCCAGTAGTATAGAGGGCAGGGGCAACACAGATACGCAGTATTTT	CASSIEGRGNTDTQYF
15	TRBJ1-2	.	.	TRBV5-1	TGCGCCAGCAGCACGAGCGGGGAGCTTGCCTATGGCTACACCTTC	CASSTSGELAYGYTF
16	TRBJ1-2	TRBD1	.	TRBV6-1	TGTGCCAGCACTGATTCAGGGGGTTTAGGGTTATATGGCTACACCTTC	CASTDSGGLGLYGYTF
16	TRBJ2-2	.	.	TRBV7-8	TGTGCCAGCAGCTTAGTTTCCCAGGGGTACACCGGGGAGCTGTTTTTT	CASSLVSQGYTGELFF
13	TRBJ1-1	.	.	TRBV10-3	TGTGCCATCAGTGCGGGGGGCTACACTGAAGCTTTCTTT	CAISAGGYTEAFF
18	TRBJ2-5	TRBD2	.	TRBV28	TGTGCCAGCAGTTTAGGGAGGGCTTTTGGGAATTCGGGAGAGACCCAGTACTTC	CASSLGRAFGNSGETQYF
14	TRBJ2-1	.	few	TRBV6-6	TGTGCCAGCAGCCAGGGACTCTCCTACAATGAGCAGTTCTTC	CASSQGLSYNEQFF
17	TRBJ2-1	TRBD1	few	TRBV7-2	TGTGCCAGCAGCCCAGCCACTGGACAGGGACTGGGGAATGAGCAGTTCTTC	CASSPATGQGLGNEQFF
14	TRBJ2-1	.	.	TRBV7-6	TGTGCCAGCAGCGGCCCCGGGGTTTTCTATGAGCAGTTCTTC	CASSGPGVFYEQFF
15	TRBJ2-2	TRBD1	.	TRBV2	TGTGCCAGCAGTGTAGGGGGCGCGAACACCGGGGAGCTGTTTTTT	CASSVGGANTGELFF
13	TRBJ1-5	.	few	TRBV12-3/TRBV12-4	TGTGCCAGCAGTCTCCAGGATGGACAGCCCCAGCATTTT	CASSLQDGQPQHF
14	TRBJ2-1	TRBD2	few	TRBV28	TGTGCCAGCAGCCCTAGCGGGGGTCTTGATGAGCAGTTCTTC	CASSPSGGLDEQFF
14	TRBJ2-5	TRBD1	.	TRBV18	TGTGCCAGCTCACCGAGACAGGGCTCAGAGACCCAGTACTTC	CASSPRQGSETQYF
15	TRBJ1-6	TRBD1	.	TRBV9	TGTGCCAGCAGCCTACTGCGGGACAGTGAGTCACCCCTCCACTTT	CASSLLRDSESPLHF
13	TRBJ2-7	TRBD2	.	TRBV27	TGTGCCAGCAGAGGAGCGGGGGCGAGGGAGCAGTACTTC	CASRGAGAREQYF
18	TRBJ1-1	.	once	TRBV7-9	TGTGCCAGCAGCGAGAGGTGGTCCACAGGGTCTCAAGACACTGAAGCTTTCTTT	CASSERWSTGSQDTEAFF
16	TRBJ1-4	TRBD1	.	TRBV5-6	TGTGCCAGCAGCTTACGACAGGGGGCGGCTAATGAAAAACTGTTTTTT	CASSLRQGAANEKLFF
17	TRBJ2-2	.	.	TRBV5-1	TGCGCCAGCAGCCTCTCAGGAGGGTCGGGTAGAACCGGGGAGCTGTTTTTT	CASSLSGGSGRTGELFF
14	TRBJ2-7	.	.	TRBV18	TGTGCCAGCCGAGATGCGGGGCCAGCCGGTGGGCAGTACTTC	CASRDAGPAGGQYF
11	TRBJ1-1	.	.	TRBV2	TGTGCCGCGAGCCTGAACACTGAAGCTTTCTTT	CAASLNTEAFF
15	TRBJ1-6	.	.	TRBV4-1	TGCGCCAGCAGCCGAACCGGGACTAAAGGTTCACCCCTCCACTTT	CASSRTGTKGSPLHF
15	TRBJ1-1	TRBD1	.	TRBV30	TGTGCCTGGAGTCCACCGGGACAGGGGTTCGCCGGAGCTTTCTTT	CAWSPPGQGFAGAFF
13	TRBJ1-1	TRBD1	.	TRBV19	TGTGCCAGTAGGCCACAGGGGTACACTGAAGCTTTCTTT	CASRPQGYTEAFF
15	TRBJ2-1	.	.	TRBV6-2/TRBV6-3	TGTGCCAGCAGTTATGGGGGGGCAGGGTTCAATGAGCAGTTCTTC	CASSYGGAGFNEQFF
15	TRBJ2-5	.	.	TRBV5-1	TGCGCCAGCAGCTTGCGGGGGGCTTGGGAAGAGACCCAGTACTTC	CASSLRGAWEETQYF